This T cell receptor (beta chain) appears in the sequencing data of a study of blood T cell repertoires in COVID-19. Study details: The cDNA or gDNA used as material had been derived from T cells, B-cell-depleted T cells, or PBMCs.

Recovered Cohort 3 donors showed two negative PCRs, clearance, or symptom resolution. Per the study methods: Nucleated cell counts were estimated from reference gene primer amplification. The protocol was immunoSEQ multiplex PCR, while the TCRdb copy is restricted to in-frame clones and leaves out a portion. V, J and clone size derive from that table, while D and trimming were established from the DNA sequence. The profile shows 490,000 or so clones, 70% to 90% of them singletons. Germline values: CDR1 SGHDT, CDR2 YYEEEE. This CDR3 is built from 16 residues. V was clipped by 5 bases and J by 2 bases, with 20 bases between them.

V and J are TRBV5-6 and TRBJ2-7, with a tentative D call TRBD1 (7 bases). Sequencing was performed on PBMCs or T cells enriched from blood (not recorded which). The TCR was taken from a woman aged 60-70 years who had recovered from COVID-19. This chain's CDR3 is CASSIRVTGRTYEQYF. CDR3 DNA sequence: TGTGCCAGCAGTATTAGGGTGACAGGGAGGACCTACGAGCAGTACTTC.